The 25 T cell receptor beta chains reported below all come from one sample, sequenced in a study of blood T cell repertoires in COVID-19. Here immunoSEQ multiplex PCR was the method, and the copy in TCRdb shows in-frame clones only, minus some. This sample yields 110,000 to 150,000 clones, of which around 80% are seen a single time; 5.5% to 7% belongs to the top ten. Material for sequencing was PBMCs or T cells enriched from blood (not recorded which). The receptor set was obtained from a woman aged 45-65 years who had recovered from COVID-19.

The V gene is TRBV2, the J gene TRBJ2-2, with no clear D. V was cut by 9 bases and J by 7 bases, with 9 bases left in between. The CDR3 sequence is 11 residues long. Germline V gives CDR1 SNHLY, CDR2 FYNNEI. In DNA, the CDR3 is TGTGCCAGTTGCGCGTACGGGGAGCTGTTTTTT. This codes for CASCAYGELFF.

This clone came up once. The chain couples TRBV5-1 to TRBJ1-5, with TRBD1 matching over 8 bases. CDR1 and CDR2 from the germline V gene are SGHRS and YFSETQ. V shed 4 bases, J shed 9 bases, and the junction held 9 bases outside the gene matches. This CDR3 is 14 amino acids long. The CDR3 region is CASSPETGVRPQHF. CDR3 bases: TGCGCCAGCAGCCCGGAGACAGGGGTGAGGCCCCAGCATTTT.

The chain uses TRBV7-2 and TRBJ2-5, with 8 bases that match TRBD1. The CDR3 totals 14 residues. Germline V CDR1 and CDR2: SGHTA, FQGNSA. The J segment lost 4 bases and the V segment lost 6 bases, leaving 7 bases of the junction unmatched. The CDR3 loop is CASRQTGAGETQYF. The CDR3 coding sequence is TGTGCCAGCAGACAGACAGGGGCCGGAGAGACCCAGTACTTC.

The chain has TRBV2 and TRBJ2-3; 10 positions agree with TRBD2. Unmatched junction bases numbered 2, after V lost 3 bases and J lost 5 bases. Per germline, CDR1 SNHLY and CDR2 FYNNEI. This CDR3 has 14 residues. The CDR3 sequence: CASSESSGGDTQYF. The CDR3 region has the DNA TGTGCCAGCAGTGAGTCTAGCGGGGGAGATACGCAGTATTTT.

The rearrangement links TRBV21-1 to TRBJ2-7; TRBD1 is the table's D call, not checked against the DNA. TRBV21-1 is assigned pseudogene status. The CDR3 covers 15 residues. The CDR3 loop reads CASSKGDRTPYEQYF. CDR3 bases: TGTGCCAGCAGCAAAGGGGACAGGACCCCCTACGAGCAGTACTTC.

This chain joins TRBV6-4 and TRBJ1-2; 9 bases map to TRBD1. Looked up from germline, CDR1 is MRHNA and CDR2 is SNTAGT. The CDR3 runs 16 residues. V lost 0 bases to trimming and J lost 5 bases; unmatched junction nucleotides: 7. The CDR3 nucleotides are TGTGCCAGCAGTGACTCTCCCACAGGGGGCCCATATGGCTACACCTTC. Translation: CASSDSPTGGPYGYTF.

The chain is built from TRBV5-1 and TRBJ2-7, with 10 bases matching TRBD1. Per germline, CDR1 SGHRS and CDR2 YFSETQ. With 9 bases clipped from V and 3 bases from J, the junction kept 9 bases outside the gene matches. There are 14 residues in the CDR3. The DNA for the CDR3 is TGCGCCACCGGTGGGGGACAGGGGATCTACGAGCAGTACGTC. Protein product: CATGGGQGIYEQYV.

The gene calls are TRBV10-3 and TRBJ2-7, with 11 bases identical to TRBD1. V lost 5 bases, J lost 1 base, and 4 bases stayed unmatched. CDR3 length equals 15 residues. CDR1 is ENHRY and CDR2 is SYGVKD in the germline V gene. This CDR3 is CAISSGTGGSYEQYF. CDR3 nucleotides: TGTGCCATCAGTTCCGGGACAGGGGGTTCCTACGAGCAGTACTTC.

A remark on this clone: Distinct nucleotide sequences in the sample also encode this CDR3. V and J are TRBV12-3 or TRBV12-4 and TRBJ1-1, with D tentatively TRBD1 (6 bases). The CDR3 is 13 amino acids. Trimming shortened V by 3 bases and J by 1 base, and 6 bases separated the two germline ends. CDR3 in DNA: TGTGCCAGCAGTTTGACAGGGAACACTGAAGCTTTCTTT. Its protein is CASSLTGNTEAFF.

The rearrangement links TRBV7-3 to TRBJ1-1; TRBD1 agrees at 11 bases. Germline CDR1 SGHTA, CDR2 FQGTGA. Unmatched junction bases numbered 8, after V lost 4 bases and J lost 1 base. The CDR3 extends over 17 amino acids. The CDR3 region is CASSYWDRGFGNTEAFF. In DNA form, the CDR3 reads TGTGCCAGCAGCTACTGGGACAGGGGGTTCGGGAACACTGAAGCTTTCTTT.

CDR3 coding DNA: TGTGCCAGCAGCCAAGTTTTACGACTAGCCGCGGGAGATACGCAGTATTTT. Translating it yields CASSQVLRLAAGDTQYF. This chain connects TRBV3-1 (or the pseudogene TRBV3-2) to TRBJ2-3, with 7 bases fitting TRBD2. The junction had 12 bases not matched to a gene; V was cut back by 1 base and J by 5 bases. CDR1 is LGHDT and CDR2 is YNNKEL in the germline V gene (reference sequence). CDR3 length: 17 residues.

This chain links TRBV7-9 with TRBJ1-6; D not resolved. Trimming pared 0 bases from V and 0 bases from J, leaving 6 bases between. The CDR3 runs 16 residues. The germline V gene has CDR1 SEHNR and CDR2 FQNEAQ (reference sequence). As DNA, the CDR3 is TGTGCCAGCAGCTTAGCTTACAGCTCCTATAATTCACCCCTCCACTTT. Translation gives CASSLAYSSYNSPLHF.

J is TRBJ1-5 and V is TRBV13; perhaps TRBD1 as D (6 bases). Germline V gene sequence: CDR1 PRHDT, CDR2 FYEKMQ (reference sequence). V lost 5 bases to trimming and J lost 7 bases, with 9 bases between them. The CDR3 is 12 residues long. Written as DNA, the CDR3 is TGTGCCAGCAGCGAGGGGGAACAGCCCCAGCATTTT. As protein: CASSEGEQPQHF.

This sequence joins TRBV10-3 and TRBJ1-1; TRBD1 matches 10 bases. The germline V gene has CDR1 ENHRY and CDR2 SYGVKD. This CDR3 is built from 13 residues. V lost 5 bases and J lost 5; bases outside the gene matches: 2. As DNA, the CDR3 is TGTGCCATCAGTAGGACAGGGGGAACTGAAGCTTTCTTT. Translated: CAISRTGGTEAFF.

This clone has a handful of counts. V usage is TRBV5-1 and J usage is TRBJ2-1; 10 bases are a match to TRBD1. Germline loops: CDR1 SGHRS, CDR2 YFSETQ. The CDR3 has 15 residues. J was trimmed by 6 bases and V by 5 bases; bases with no gene match: 8. CDR3 sequence (DNA): TGCGCCAGCAGACCCACCGGGACAGGGGTCAATGAGCAGTTCTTC. This translates into CASRPTGTGVNEQFF.

This sequence joins TRBV6-5 and TRBJ1-2, with 7 positions matching TRBD1. The CDR3 runs 15 residues. Per the germline V gene, CDR1 is MNHEY and CDR2 is SVGAGI. V lost 6 bases, J lost 0 bases, and 7 bases stayed unmatched. CDR3 sequence (DNA): TGTGCCAGCAGAGATCGGGACAGAACTAACTATGGCTACACCTTC. It is translated as CASRDRDRTNYGYTF.

The J gene is TRBJ1-4, the V gene TRBV6-5, with no clear D. The CDR3 sequence is 12 residues long. The ends were cut back, 5 bases at V and 5 bases at J, with 6 bases in the middle. Germline loops: CDR1 MNHEY, CDR2 SVGAGI. The CDR3 coding sequence is TGTGCCAGCAGTCCCTCCAATGAAAAACTGTTTTTT. Protein: CASSPSNEKLFF.

The rearrangement joins TRBV19 to TRBJ1-5; perhaps TRBD1 as D (5 bases). With 2 bases removed from V and 3 bases from J, the gap between germline ends came to 8 bases. Germline CDR1 LNHDA, CDR2 SQIVND (reference sequence). CDR3 length equals 14 residues. As DNA, the CDR3 is TGTGCCAGTAGTATACCAGGGTCCAATCAGCCCCAGCATTTT. It encodes CASSIPGSNQPQHF.

The rearrangement joins TRBV12-3 or TRBV12-4 to TRBJ2-5, with a weak D call TRBD1 (5 bases). V lost 3 bases, J lost 2 bases, and 7 bases lay in between. CDR3 length: 13 amino acids. The CDR3 spells CASSFRTQETQYF. The DNA for the CDR3 is TGTGCCAGCAGTTTTAGGACACAAGAGACCCAGTACTTC.

The genes are TRBV28 and TRBJ2-2; 7 nucleotides align to TRBD1. CDR1 MDHEN and CDR2 SYDVKM come from the germline V gene. CDR3 length: 20 amino acids. The V gene end was trimmed by 7 bases and the J gene end by 0 bases; junction bases not matched to a gene: 20. The CDR3 loop reads CASTGGLQGHNNSNTGELFF. The CDR3 coding sequence is TGTGCCAGCACAGGGGGTTTACAGGGACACAATAATTCGAACACCGGGGAGCTGTTTTTT.

CDR3 sequence: CASSLVDYGGATEAFF. In nucleotides, the CDR3 is TGTGCCAGCAGTTTGGTGGATTACGGGGGGGCCACTGAAGCTTTCTTT. The chain has TRBV27 and TRBJ1-1; TRBD1 might be the D (6 bases). Trimming stripped 3 bases from V and 4 bases from J, with 18 bases between. Looked up from germline, CDR1 is MNHEY and CDR2 is SMNVEV (reference sequence). This CDR3 contains 16 residues.

The chain has TRBV5-4 and TRBJ1-1, with D possibly being TRBD1 (6 bases). V lost 0 bases and J 4 bases, leaving 10 bases between the germline ends. CDR1 and CDR2 from the germline V gene are SGHNT and YYREEE (reference sequence). The CDR3 has 14 amino acids. CDR3 amino acids: CASSLEGVITEAFF. CDR3 DNA: TGTGCCAGCAGCTTGGAGGGGGTGATCACTGAAGCTTTCTTT.

The chain is built from TRBV9 and TRBJ1-3, with 9 bases identical to TRBD1. The CDR3 totals 16 residues. Germline V lookup: CDR1 SGDLS, CDR2 YYNGEE. J gave up 0 bases and V 3 bases, and 4 bases lay outside the gene matches. The CDR3 loop reads CASSADRGISGNTIYF. The CDR3 DNA sequence: TGTGCCAGCAGCGCAGACAGGGGGATCTCTGGAAACACCATATATTTT.

The V gene is TRBV5-1, the J gene TRBJ2-7, with D perhaps TRBD1 (5 bases). With 2 bases removed from V and 3 bases from J, the gap between germline ends came to 9 bases. Per the germline V gene, CDR1 is SGHRS and CDR2 is YFSETQ. The CDR3 has 13 residues. CDR3 loop: CASSFDSLYEQYF. The DNA of the CDR3 is TGCGCCAGCAGCTTTGACAGCCTCTACGAGCAGTACTTC.

This clone was picked up a small number of times. The chain employs TRBV5-1 and TRBJ1-2; 7 bases match TRBD1. Losses at the gene ends were 0 bases for V and 8 bases for J; bases not matched to a gene: 4. CDR1 is SGHRS and CDR2 is YFSETQ in the germline V gene. The CDR3 extends over 13 amino acids. In nucleotides, the CDR3 is TGCGCCAGCAGCTTGGGACCGGGACAGGGCTACACCTTC. Protein product: CASSLGPGQGYTF.